A selection of T cell receptor beta chains follows, all from one sample in a study of Ad26.COV2.S vaccination and SARS-CoV-2 variants. Produced via immunoSEQ multiplex PCR; TCRdb's table is partial and in-frame only. The table records about 350,000 clones, around 92% of them present only once. Sequencing used peripheral blood, obtained after recovery from COVID-19. These receptors all stem from a human donor who had recovered from COVID-19. CDR3s include the opening cysteine and the closing phenylalanine or tryptophan. Each record gives: clone size, D gene, J gene, V gene, CDR3 DNA, CDR3 protein. D genes are given only for firm matches. Not all rows give a size; the values are once, few, many and, for expanded clones, a class.

>-|TRBD1|TRBJ2-7|TRBV5-1
TGCGCCAGCGCCATAGACAGGGTCGGCTACGAGCAGTACTTC
CASAIDRVGYEQYF
>-|-|TRBJ2-2|TRBV2
TGTGCCAGCAGTGCCACTCCCCTAGGGAACACCGGGGAGCTGTTTTTT
CASSATPLGNTGELFF
>-|-|TRBJ2-6|TRBV2
TGTGCCAGCAGCTTATCGCCAGACTTGAGCTCTGGGGCCAACGTCCTGACTTTC
CASSLSPDLSSGANVLTF
>once|-|TRBJ1-3|TRBV3-1/TRBV3-2
TGTGCCAGCAGCCCCCTGGCCGGCTCTGGAAACACCATATATTTT
CASSPLAGSGNTIYF
>-|-|TRBJ1-2|TRBV5-6
TGTGCCAGCAGCCCGCAGGGGTTCGACTATGGCTACACCTTC
CASSPQGFDYGYTF
>-|-|TRBJ2-7|TRBV2
TGTGCCAGCAGTAACAGAGGATTC
CASSNRGF
>once|-|TRBJ1-6|TRBV10-3
TGTGCCATCAGTGAGTCAAGGGCCGGCCTTGCTTCACCCCTCCACTTT
CAISESRAGLASPLHF
>-|-|TRBJ1-5|TRBV7-9
TGTGCCAGCAGCTCGGGGCAGTATAGCAATCAGCCCCAGCATTTT
CASSSGQYSNQPQHF
>-|TRBD1|TRBJ2-7|TRBV5-1
TGCGCCAGCAGCTGGACCGAGGGACAGGGCTACGAGCAGTACTTC
CASSWTEGQGYEQYF
>-|-|TRBJ2-5|TRBV15
TGTGCCACCAGCAGAGGGGGAATGGGGGAGACCCAGTACTTC
CATSRGGMGETQYF
>many|-|TRBJ2-5|TRBV2
TGTGCCAGCAGTAAAGGACAGCTCCAAGAGACCCAGTACTTC
CASSKGQLQETQYF
>-|-|TRBJ1-2|TRBV9
TGTGCCAGCAGCGTAGCTCGGGGCGGCTACACCTTC
CASSVARGGYTF
>-|TRBD1|TRBJ1-5|TRBV5-1
TGCGCCTCCGACAGGGGAAGGCTCCCCTATAGCAATCAGCCCCAGCATTTT
CASDRGRLPYSNQPQHF
>-|-|TRBJ2-1|TRBV12-3/TRBV12-4
TGTGCCAGCAGTTTAAGGGCCAATGAGCAGTTCTTC
CASSLRANEQFF
>-|-|TRBJ1-1|TRBV6-5
TGTGCCAGCAGTTACTCGTCGGCAGGAGGTACTGAAGCTTTCTTT
CASSYSSAGGTEAFF
>-|TRBD1|TRBJ1-2|TRBV5-4
TGTGCCAGCAGAGAACAGGGGTTGGGCTACACCTTC
CASREQGLGYTF
>-|TRBD2|TRBJ2-4|TRBV2
TGTGCCAGCACCCAACGGGGGGAGGGGTCGGAAAACATTCAGTACTTC
CASTQRGEGSENIQYF
>-|-|TRBJ1-1|TRBV27
TGTGCCAGCAGTTTAAATTGGCAGTCGAACACTGAAGCTTTCTTT
CASSLNWQSNTEAFF
>-|-|TRBJ1-2|TRBV18
TGTGCCAGTACAGAAGACGGTTATGGCTACACCTTC
CASTEDGYGYTF
>-|-|TRBJ1-1|TRBV4-1
TGCGCCAGCAGCCAAGATTTCGGGGGCACTGAAGCTTTCTTT
CASSQDFGGTEAFF
>-|-|TRBJ2-5|TRBV9
TGTGCCAGCAGCCCTGGGGGGGCCCAAGAGACCCAGTACTTC
CASSPGGAQETQYF
>-|-|TRBJ1-4|TRBV5-4
TGTGCCAGCAGCTTCCGGGCCCCTAATGAAAAACTGTTTTTT
CASSFRAPNEKLFF